These T cell receptor beta chains were read from a single sample in a study of CD8+ T cells in alopecia areata. Only in-frame clones appear in the TCRdb table, and some are missing; sequencing was by immunoSEQ multiplex PCR. The sample has a few thousand clones, less than 80% seen once. Sequenced here: skin, sampled at week 24, from a patient treated with tofacitinib. Source of these receptors: a human donor with alopecia areata. Both conserved end residues are part of each CDR3. Fields, in order: V gene, clone size, D gene, J gene, CDR3 DNA, CDR3 protein. The D gene is left open where the match is weak. Size is omitted from some rows. Given values are once, few, many or a class for expanded clones.

TRBV5-5	NA	TRBD2	TRBJ2-7	TGTGCCAGCAGCGCGTCAAGCGGGGGGGCCTCCTACGAGCAGTACTTC	CASSASSGGASYEQYF
TRBV5-1	few	TRBD1	TRBJ1-6	TGCGCCAGCAGCTTGACAGGGGGCAAGGATTCACCCCTCCACTTT	CASSLTGGKDSPLHF
TRBV13	NA	TRBD2	TRBJ2-1	TGTGCCAGCAGCACCCTAGCGGGGGGGCCCGAGCAGTTCTTC	CASSTLAGGPEQFF
TRBV10-1	once	TRBD1	TRBJ1-1	TGCGCCAGCAGTGAGTCGAGTGGGGACAGGGAAGCTTTCTTT	CASSESSGDREAFF
TRBV19	NA	TRBD1	TRBJ1-1	TGTGCCAGTAGTATGACAGGGCACACTGAAGCTTTCTTT	CASSMTGHTEAFF
TRBV6-1	NA	TRBD1	TRBJ2-7	TGTGCCAGCAGTGGGGGACAGCAGTACGAGCAGTACTTC	CASSGGQQYEQYF
TRBV30	few	TRBD1	TRBJ1-6	TGTGCCTGGGTGGACAGGGGGAATTCACCCCTCCACTTT	CAWVDRGNSPLHF
TRBV5-1	NA	TRBD1	TRBJ2-5	TGCGCCAGCAGCCCCTGGGCGACAGGGGAAGAGACCCAGTACTTC	CASSPWATGEETQYF
TRBV7-6	NA	NA	TRBJ2-7	TGTGCCAGCAGCCGACAGGGAGGGAGCTCCTACGAGCAGTACTTC	CASSRQGGSSYEQYF
TRBV6-5	NA	NA	TRBJ2-1	TGTGCCAGCAGTCCAACAGGGTTCGGGAATGAGCAGTTCTTC	CASSPTGFGNEQFF
TRBV4-2	NA	NA	TRBJ1-4	TGTGCCAGCAGCCAAGGCCGGGACGGTACTAATGAAAAACTGTTTTTT	CASSQGRDGTNEKLFF
TRBV25-1	once	TRBD2	TRBJ2-1	TGTGCCAGCAGTGAACTAGCGGGGGGATACAATGAGCAGTTCTTC	CASSELAGGYNEQFF
TRBV19	NA	NA	TRBJ2-3	TGTGCCAGTAGTACCCCGGGGCGAACAGATACGCAGTATTTT	CASSTPGRTDTQYF
TRBV6-6	few	NA	TRBJ1-2	TGTGCCAGCAGTTACTCACCAGGAGGGGACTATGGCTACACCTTC	CASSYSPGGDYGYTF
TRBV6-4	once	NA	TRBJ2-2	TGTGCCAGCAGCGGGACTAACACCGGGGAGCTGTTTTTT	CASSGTNTGELFF
TRBV28	NA	TRBD2	TRBJ2-7	TGTGCCAGCAGTTTTGAGCGGGGGGCCCCCTACGAGCAGTACTTC	CASSFERGAPYEQYF
TRBV2	NA	NA	TRBJ1-6	TGTGCCAGCAGTCAAACCCCGCGGGAAAATATACCCCTCCACTTT	CASSQTPRENIPLHF
TRBV4-1	NA	NA	TRBJ2-2	TGCGCCAGCAGCCAAGTGGACATGGGCTTGGGGACCGGGGAGCTGTTTTTT	CASSQVDMGLGTGELFF
TRBV18	NA	NA	TRBJ1-1	TGTGCCAGCTCACCCTTCGATCGGAGAATGAACACTGAAGCTTTCTTT	CASSPFDRRMNTEAFF
TRBV29-1	NA	NA	TRBJ1-1	TGCAGCGTTGAAACAGAGGGGTTCAAAGCTTCCTTT	CSVETEGFKASF
TRBV7-2	NA	TRBD1	TRBJ1-2	TGTGCCAGCAGTTCTACAGGGGTGGAGTATGGCTACACCTTC	CASSSTGVEYGYTF
TRBV7-8	once	NA	TRBJ1-4	TGTGCCAGCAGCTTAGAGGGTGCAACTAATGAAAAACTGTTTTTT	CASSLEGATNEKLFF
TRBV2	NA	NA	TRBJ1-6	TGTGCCAGCAGTCCGGACGGATTTTCACCCCTCCACTTT	CASSPDGFSPLHF
TRBV10-3	NA	NA	TRBJ2-7	TGTGCCATCAGTGAGTCGATCCGGGACTTAACGTACGAGCAGTACTTC	CAISESIRDLTYEQYF
TRBV9	NA	NA	TRBJ2-6	TGTGCCAGCAGCGTAGGACGGACACTTGCCCTCTCTGGGGCCAACGTCCTGACTTTC	CASSVGRTLALSGANVLTF
TRBV29-1	once	TRBD2	TRBJ2-3	TGCAGCGTTGTCGGTAGCGGGGGAAGCACAGATACGCAGTATTTT	CSVVGSGGSTDTQYF
TRBV5-4	few	NA	TRBJ2-7	TGTGCCAGCAGCTCAGAGCGGGGCAGGGGGACCTACGAGCAGTACTTC	CASSSERGRGTYEQYF
TRBV2	NA	TRBD1	TRBJ2-2	TGTGCCAGCAGCTCGTTACCGGGACAGGGATCCGGGGAGCTGTTTTTT	CASSSLPGQGSGELFF
TRBV2	NA	TRBD2	TRBJ2-1	TGTGCCAGCAGTTTTAAACGACTAGCGGGGCCGTCGGGTGAGCAGTTCTTC	CASSFKRLAGPSGEQFF
TRBV7-2	NA	TRBD1	TRBJ2-7	TGTGCCAGCAGCTTAGTTGTAGGTCAGGGGGCCTACGAGCAGTACTTC	CASSLVVGQGAYEQYF
TRBV19	NA	NA	TRBJ1-2	TGTGCCAGTAGTACGGGTGACAGGCTTGGCTACACCTTC	CASSTGDRLGYTF
TRBV29-1	once	TRBD1	TRBJ1-1	TGCAGCGTTGGAGATACAGGGGAGGCTTTCTTT	CSVGDTGEAFF
TRBV5-1	few	TRBD1	TRBJ1-2	TGCGCCAGCAGCTTGGGGGACAGGGGACGGGGCTACACCTTC	CASSLGDRGRGYTF
TRBV11-1	NA	NA	TRBJ2-3	TGTGCCAGCAGCTTGGCGACAGGTCCGACAGATACGCAGTATTTT	CASSLATGPTDTQYF
TRBV5-1	few	NA	TRBJ2-2	TGCGCCAGCAGCTTGGGGCTACTAATTAACACCGGGGAGCTGTTTTTT	CASSLGLLINTGELFF
TRBV7-8	NA	NA	TRBJ2-1	TGTGCCAGCAGCCCAGAAGGGGTTGGTGAGCAGTTCTTC	CASSPEGVGEQFF
TRBV9	NA	NA	TRBJ1-2	TGTGCCAGCAGCCCTCGACAGACAGGATATGATGGCTACACCTTC	CASSPRQTGYDGYTF
TRBV6-5	NA	TRBD1	TRBJ2-2	TGTGCCAGCAGTTACTCAGACAGGGGGGAGACCGGGGAGCTGTTTTTT	CASSYSDRGETGELFF
TRBV5-1	few	NA	TRBJ1-4	TGCGCCAGCAGCTTGAGTCTCTTCGCAACTAATGAAAAACTGTTTTTT	CASSLSLFATNEKLFF
TRBV11-2	few	TRBD1	TRBJ2-7	TGTGCCAGCAGCTCGACAGGGGGCCCCTACGAGCAGTACTTC	CASSSTGGPYEQYF
TRBV5-4	NA	NA	TRBJ1-1	TGTGCCAGCAGCTCCAACCCGACGGCCCCGGCTTTCTTT	CASSSNPTAPAFF